The entry that follows covers one TCR beta chain sequence. This clonotype occurred a few times. Its antigen target is currently unknown. No base quality information exists; no much larger clone differs at one position. This record belongs to a study of response to subunit inactivated influenza vaccine (dated by TCRdb to 2016 to 2018). Turning to the overall study: Deep quantitative profiling of the T cell receptor repertoire was used in the study to follow responses to a trivalent subunit inactivated influenza vaccine.

Beyond this particular receptor, the publication reports: According to the authors, only a limited number of new T cells may be recruited by each seasonal influenza vaccination.

Library preparation used RT-PCR. Sequencing relied on an Illumina HiSeq 2500. TCRdb reanalyzed the raw reads on its own, using fastp at Q25 for trimming and MiXCR for clone calling, and kept in-frame beta chains. CDR3 protein sequences are deduplicated, and each keeps its most common genes and DNA. This sample comprises 700,000 to 800,000 distinct CDR3 sequences, roughly 20% of them detected only once. The ten largest clones capture 9.5% to 13% of the sample. The CDR3, cysteine through phenylalanine, is 15 amino acids long. Just the 45-base CDR3 DNA is kept, in frame starting at base 1. Trimming costs V 6 bases and J 6 bases, and their ends lie 15 bases apart.

The origin of this receptor is a middle-aged man who received an inactivated influenza vaccine. Donor details come from another sample of the same person, matched by shared clones. The sequenced sample was PBMCs from blood, obtained 4 to 6 days after vaccination. This chain is built from TRBV12-3 or TRBV12-4 and TRBJ1-6; the D gene identity is not certain. The DNA is TGTGCCAGCAGCCTGGATGGACGGATTAATTCACCCCTCCACTTT. Its protein reads: CASSLDGRINSPLHF.